What follows describes a single T cell receptor (beta chain). It has no known antigen specificity. No quality values exist for individual bases; no much larger clone is one base distant. The data are from a study of blood T cell repertoires in COVID-19 (TCRdb year 2020). A note on the overall study: The collaborator samples originated in the United States, Italy and Spain and spanned the acute and convalescent phases of COVID-19. The material from the prospective study consisted of cDNA or gDNA derived from T cells, B-cell-depleted T cells, or PBMCs. Subjects who had been exposed to COVID-19, were actively infected with it, or had recovered from it provided the deeply sampled blood TCRbeta repertoires that made up the dataset. A freely available public database, intended as a resource for researchers studying the immune response to SARS-CoV-2, is where the repertoires were released. Samples were obtained from the ongoing ImmuneRACE study (first 160 participants) and from some 1,200 subjects provided by 6 global collaborators. The sample metadata nearly always contained a de-identified subject ID, COVID-19 status, age in years and sex. Where available, HLA class I and class II types were taken from metadata supplied by the sample provider and were not determined by assay-based typing.

Findings and caveats that apply to the study as a whole: Clinical and demographic metadata were provided uncurated, with the amount varying by source and participant.

In the prospective study, participants were roughly 18 to 89 years old, resided in approximately 25 geographic areas of the United States, and were enrolled through a virtual design. Cohort assignment in the prospective study relied on participant-reported clinical history from a screening survey and a study questionnaire. For ImmuneRACE Cohort 3, a participant was defined as recovered based on two consecutive negative NP/OP PCR tests, clearance by a healthcare professional, or resolution of symptoms. Mobile phlebotomists in the prospective study collected whole blood, serum and a nasopharyngeal or oropharyngeal swab from every participant. Prospective study participants could optionally give additional blood draws and questionnaires over an approximately 2-month period. Before DNA extraction, prospective study blood samples were shipped either frozen or at room temperature. The immunoSEQ Assay, a bias-controlled multiplex PCR, was used to amplify TCRbeta CDR3 regions from genomic DNA. On the study's bioinformatics: Nucleated cell counts per sample were estimated from amplification of reference gene primers within the assay. To quantify the absolute abundance of each unique TCRbeta CDR3 rearrangement, sequence reads were collapsed and filtered. For each sample, productive Simpson clonality was calculated by taking the square root of Simpson's diversity index across productive rearrangements. The table was pulled from immuneACCESS by TCRdb, which kept in-frame rearrangements only. Such tables lose some clones; where checked, under half of the loss comes from unresolved V genes, and the rest has no known cause. For V, J and clone size, that table is used; D and trimming come from the DNA. Here the sample has roughly 200,000 clones; 75% to 90% occur a single time. Clones ranked in the top ten supply 1.2% of the sample.

V has 4 bases trimmed and J has 2 bases trimmed; junction bases matching no gene number 11. The germline V gene (reference sequence) gives CDR1 as SGHNT and CDR2 as YYREEE. From the cysteine up to the phenylalanine, the CDR3 has a length of 16 residues. The entry retains the CDR3 DNA only, 48 bases that are in frame from base 1. Sequenced: PBMCs or T cells enriched from blood (not recorded which). This sequence was found in a man aged 25-45 years who had recovered from COVID-19. This receptor chain uses TRBV5-4 and TRBJ2-7, with 8 bases aligning to TRBD1. The CDR3 protein is CASSIQPGGAPYEQYF. The DNA reads as follows: TGTGCCAGCAGCATACAACCAGGGGGCGCCCCCTACGAGCAGTACTTC.